The 10 T cell receptor beta chains reported below all come from one sample, sequenced in a study of CD8+ T cells in alopecia areata. Following extraction, RNA underwent reverse transcription to cDNA, which served as the sequencing template. Assay used: immunoSEQ multiplex PCR; TCRdb lists only in-frame clones, some missing. Found here are 200,000 to 250,000 clones, 65% to 70% of them singletons; the top ten hold around 1.2%. This material consisted of CD4+ T cells sorted from blood, taken at week 0. The source of these receptors is a human donor with alopecia areata.

The chain is built from TRBV30 and TRBJ2-5; 10 nucleotides match TRBD2. The V and J ends lost 0 bases and 5 bases, in that order; junction bases with no gene match: 6. The CDR3 totals 15 residues. Germline V CDR1 and CDR2: GTSNPN, SVGIG (reference sequence). The CDR3 reads CAWSVGAGGTETQYF. Written as DNA, the CDR3 is TGTGCCTGGAGTGTAGGAGCGGGGGGGACGGAGACCCAGTACTTC.

The rearrangement joins TRBV6-5 to TRBJ2-7, with unresolved D. CDR1 is MNHEY, CDR2 SVGAGI, per germline. Trimming shortened V by 6 bases and J by 3 bases, and 9 bases separated the two germline ends. The CDR3 extends over 12 amino acids. The CDR3: CASSRNNYEQYF. CDR3 nucleotide sequence: TGTGCCAGCAGCCGAAACAACTACGAGCAGTACTTC.

The chain joins TRBV14 to TRBJ2-5, with TRBD2 matching over 12 bases. The CDR3 spans 14 residues. Germline-derived CDR1 and CDR2 are SGHDN and FVKESK. V lost 6 bases and J lost 5; bases outside the gene matches: 4. The CDR3 DNA reads as TGTGCCAGCAGACGGGGGACTAGCGGGGAGACCCAGTACTTC. Its protein product is CASRRGTSGETQYF.

V gene TRBV25-1 combines with J gene TRBJ2-7, with D perhaps TRBD1 (5 bases). The CDR3 totals 11 residues. With 10 bases removed from V and 6 bases from J, the gap between germline ends came to 13 bases. The germline V gene has CDR1 MGHDK and CDR2 SYGVNS. This CDR3 reads CATRGFGEQYF. CDR3 nucleotide sequence: TGTGCCACAAGGGGTTTTGGCGAGCAGTACTTC.

The CDR3 coding sequence is TGTGCCAGCAGCTTCAGGGGAGAAGGCTACACCTTC. Protein product: CASSFRGEGYTF. The chain uses TRBV5-6 and TRBJ1-2, with TRBD1 as a possible D gene (6 bases). V was cut by 2 bases and J by 8 bases, with 10 bases left in between. Germline CDR1 is SGHDT and CDR2 is YYEEEE. CDR3 length: 12 residues.

The gene calls are TRBV6-5 and TRBJ2-5; D is unresolved. Trimming stripped 2 bases from V and 4 bases from J, with 5 bases between. CDR1 is MNHEY and CDR2 is SVGAGI in the germline V gene. The CDR3 runs 12 residues. The CDR3 region is CASSYNGETQYF. The CDR3 DNA sequence: TGTGCCAGCAGTTACAACGGAGAGACCCAGTACTTC.

The rearrangement uses TRBV5-6 and TRBJ2-1; the D is unclear. CDR1 SGHDT and CDR2 YYEEEE come from the germline V gene. V was trimmed by 4 bases and J by 0 bases, leaving 11 bases between them. This CDR3 comprises 15 residues. The CDR3 region is CASSPGRSSYNEQFF. Written as DNA, the CDR3 is TGTGCCAGCAGCCCCGGACGGAGCTCCTACAATGAGCAGTTCTTC.

This clone appeared a few times. This sequence joins TRBV29-1 and TRBJ2-3, with 7 bases lining up with TRBD1. V was clipped by 1 base and J by 0 bases; unmatched bases: 7. Germline V gene data show CDR1 as SQVTM and CDR2 as ANQGSEA. The CDR3 has 16 amino acids. The CDR3 sequence: CSVEGLETGSTDTQYF. CDR3 in DNA: TGCAGCGTTGAAGGGTTGGAGACAGGGAGCACAGATACGCAGTATTTT.

This clone was recorded a few times. This specimen includes other DNA sequences encoding the same CDR3. The chain links TRBV10-3 to TRBJ2-1; tentative D call: TRBD2 (5 bases). The germline gives CDR1 ENHRY, CDR2 SYGVKD. V was clipped by 8 bases and J by 4 bases, with 6 bases between them. This CDR3 spans 11 amino acids. CDR3 protein: CAIRGYNEQFF. CDR3 bases: TGTGCCATCCGGGGATACAATGAGCAGTTCTTC.

The gene calls are TRBV15 and TRBJ2-7, with D unresolved. CDR3 length equals 11 residues. Trimming pared 4 bases from V and 9 bases from J, leaving 10 bases between. In germline, CDR1 is LNHNV, CDR2 YYDKDF (reference sequence). Written as DNA, the CDR3 is TGTGCCACCAGCAAGGGATTCGGGCAGTACTTC. Encoded protein: CATSKGFGQYF.